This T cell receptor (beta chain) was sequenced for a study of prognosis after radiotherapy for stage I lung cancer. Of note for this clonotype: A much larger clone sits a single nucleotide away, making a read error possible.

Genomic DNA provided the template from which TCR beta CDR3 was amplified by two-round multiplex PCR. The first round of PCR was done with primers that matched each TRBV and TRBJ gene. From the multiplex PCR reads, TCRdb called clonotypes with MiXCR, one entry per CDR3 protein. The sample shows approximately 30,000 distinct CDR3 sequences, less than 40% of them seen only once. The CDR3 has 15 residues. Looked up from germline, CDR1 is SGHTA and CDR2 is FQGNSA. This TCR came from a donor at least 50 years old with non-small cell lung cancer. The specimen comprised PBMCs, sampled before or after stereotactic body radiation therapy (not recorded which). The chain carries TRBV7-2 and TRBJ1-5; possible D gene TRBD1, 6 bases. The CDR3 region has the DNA TGTGCCAGCAGCTTAGCACAGGGTTTCCATCATCCCCAGCATTTT. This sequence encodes CASSLAQGFHHPQHF.